What follows is one T cell receptor beta chain and its context. This entry is derived from a study of blood T cell repertoires in COVID-19. TCRdb keeps only in-frame clones here, not all; method: immunoSEQ multiplex PCR. The sample records about 270,000 clones, about 85% being singletons. The receptor's source is a woman aged 45-60 years who had recovered from COVID-19. The specimen was PBMCs or T cells enriched from blood (not recorded which).

CDR3 DNA: TGTGCCAGCAGTTTCGGGCGGGAGAAAATCGGGAAAGGGTTTTTTGTCTACGAGCAGTACTTC. It specifies CASSFGREKIGKGFFVYEQYF. The chain combines TRBV27 with TRBJ2-7, with TRBD2 identical over 7 bases. This CDR3 contains 21 residues. Germline CDR1 is MNHEY and CDR2 is SMNVEV (reference sequence). V gave up 3 bases and J gave up 3 bases; unmatched junction bases: 26.